This T cell receptor (beta chain) comes out of a study of post-analysis software for immune sequencing data. General study results and limits: About five TRBV segments appeared more often in patients than in controls, and TRBV5-6, TRBV5-1 and TRBV20-1 were among these.

Worth noting for this clonotype: Its antigen is currently unknown.

The CDR3 is 15 residues long. Germline trimming cut 4 bases from V and 4 bases from J; bases unmatched to any gene: 9. Germline V lookup: CDR1 DFQATT, CDR2 SNEGSKA (reference sequence). The authors incorporated unique molecular identifiers into the TCR beta cDNA libraries. TCRdb fed the PCR reads into MiXCR, producing one record per CDR3 protein. Altogether roughly 800,000 distinct CDR3 sequences are present, 35% to 55% being singletons, with the ten largest covering just under 5%. This chain links TRBV20-1 with TRBJ2-3, with 9 bases identical to TRBD2. The clonotype originates from a girl under 18 with multiple sclerosis. Material for sequencing was blood. In DNA form, the CDR3 reads TGCAGTGCTATGGGTGTAGCGGGAGTTTCAGATACGCAGTATTTT. This translates into CSAMGVAGVSDTQYF.